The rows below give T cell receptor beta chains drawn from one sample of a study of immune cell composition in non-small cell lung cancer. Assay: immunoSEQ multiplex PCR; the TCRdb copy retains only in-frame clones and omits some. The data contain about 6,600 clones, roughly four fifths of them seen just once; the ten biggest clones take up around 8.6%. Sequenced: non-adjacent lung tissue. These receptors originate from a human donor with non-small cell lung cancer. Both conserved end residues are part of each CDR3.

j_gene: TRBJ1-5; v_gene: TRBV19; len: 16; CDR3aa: CASRELTGTTNQPQHF
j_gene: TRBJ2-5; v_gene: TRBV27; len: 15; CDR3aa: CASSLSRGEQETQYF
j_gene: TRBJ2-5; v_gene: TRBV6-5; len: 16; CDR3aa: CASSYSWRGDQETQYF
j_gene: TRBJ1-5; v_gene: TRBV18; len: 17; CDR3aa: CASSPFGPQGSNQPQHF
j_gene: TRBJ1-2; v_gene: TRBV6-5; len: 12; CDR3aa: CASKTGSYGYTF
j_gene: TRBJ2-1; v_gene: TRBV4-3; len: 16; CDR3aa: CASSQNSGGSYNEQFF
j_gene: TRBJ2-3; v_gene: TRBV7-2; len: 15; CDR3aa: CASSPDSLGTDTQYF
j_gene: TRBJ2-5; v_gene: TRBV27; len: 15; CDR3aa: CASSSLEQGTETQYF
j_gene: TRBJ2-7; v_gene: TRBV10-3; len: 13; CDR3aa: CAISGRQGDEQYF
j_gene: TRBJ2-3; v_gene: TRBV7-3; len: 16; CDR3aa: CASSLGVGGPGDTQYF
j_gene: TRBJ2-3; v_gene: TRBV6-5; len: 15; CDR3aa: CASSSYSVSTDTQYF
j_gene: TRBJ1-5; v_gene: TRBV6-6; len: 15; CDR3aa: CASRGGQGAYQPQHF
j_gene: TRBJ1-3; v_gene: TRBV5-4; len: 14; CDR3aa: CASSETGYGNTIYF
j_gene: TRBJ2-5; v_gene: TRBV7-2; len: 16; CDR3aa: CASSLGGAGGQETQYF
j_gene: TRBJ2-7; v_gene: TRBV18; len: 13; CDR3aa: CASSPPSGFEQYF
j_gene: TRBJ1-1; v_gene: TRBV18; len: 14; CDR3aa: CASSGTGGITEAFF
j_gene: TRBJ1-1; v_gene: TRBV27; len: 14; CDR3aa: CASSSGQVRTEAFF
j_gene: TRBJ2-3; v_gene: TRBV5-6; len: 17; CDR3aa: CASSLALAGGSTDTQYF
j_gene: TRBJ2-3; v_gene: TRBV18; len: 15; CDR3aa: CASSPPLAGTDTQYF
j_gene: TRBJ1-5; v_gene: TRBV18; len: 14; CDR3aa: CASSPFNRDQPQHF
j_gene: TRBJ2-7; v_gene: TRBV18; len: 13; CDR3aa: CASSPDSLLEQYF
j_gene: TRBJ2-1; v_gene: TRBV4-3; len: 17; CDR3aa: CASSQYQGLAGGNEQFF
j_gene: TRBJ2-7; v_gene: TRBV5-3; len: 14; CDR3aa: CASSLGQGDYEQYF
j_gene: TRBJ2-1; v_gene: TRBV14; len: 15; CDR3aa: CASSQTREGLDEQFF
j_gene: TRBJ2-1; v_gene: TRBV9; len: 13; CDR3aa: CASSVVSGNEQFF
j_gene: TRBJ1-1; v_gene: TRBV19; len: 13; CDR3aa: CASQDRLNTEAFF
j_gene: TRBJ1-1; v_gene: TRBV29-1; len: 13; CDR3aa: CSVDEGQHTEAFF